The 20 T cell receptor beta chains in this list originate from one sample, sequenced in a study of blood T cell repertoires in COVID-19. Here immunoSEQ multiplex PCR was the method, and the copy in TCRdb shows in-frame clones only, minus some. This table has around 300,000 clones, around four fifths appearing once. The sample comprised peripheral blood. These receptors were taken from a woman aged 45-65 years who had recovered from COVID-19.

The V gene is TRBV28, the J gene TRBJ1-1; 7 bases line up with TRBD1. Looked up from germline, CDR1 is MDHEN and CDR2 is SYDVKM. The trim removed 5 bases at V and 4 bases at J, leaving 4 bases unmatched. The CDR3 sequence is 13 residues long. The CDR3 DNA reads as TGTGCCAGCAGTGCCGCAGGGGGCACTGAAGCTTTCTTT. This sequence encodes CASSAAGGTEAFF.

The J gene is TRBJ2-7, the V gene TRBV2; 10 nucleotides align to TRBD2. The V gene's germline CDR1 is SNHLY and CDR2 FYNNEI. V gave up 6 bases and J gave up 2 bases; unmatched junction bases: 7. The CDR3 loop spans 15 amino acids. Here the CDR3 reads CASSPRSGGAYEQYF. The CDR3 nucleotides read TGTGCCAGCAGCCCCAGGAGCGGGGGGGCCTACGAGCAGTACTTC.

The chain links TRBV28 to TRBJ1-4; tentatively, D is TRBD1 (6 bases). Germline CDR1 and CDR2: MDHEN and SYDVKM. CDR3 length: 17 amino acids. Trimming pared 5 bases from V and 4 bases from J, leaving 20 bases between. The CDR3 reads CASSRDRKLQINEKLFF. The CDR3 DNA is TGTGCCAGCAGTCGAGACAGGAAACTTCAGATTAATGAAAAACTGTTTTTT.

This rearrangement joins TRBV3-1 (or the pseudogene TRBV3-2) to TRBJ2-7, with a tentative D call TRBD2 (5 bases). The CDR3 covers 11 residues. Germline V gene lookup returns CDR1 LGHDT and CDR2 YNNKEL (reference sequence). Trimming took off 7 bases at V and 7 bases at J, with 11 bases between the two ends. The chain's CDR3 is CASKGVREQYF. The CDR3 bases are TGTGCCAGCAAGGGAGTCCGGGAGCAGTACTTC.

The DNA of the CDR3 is TGTGCCAGCGGCGGAAGCACAGATACGCAGTATTTT. As protein: CASGGSTDTQYF. The gene calls are TRBV2 and TRBJ2-3, with D unclear. This CDR3 comprises 12 residues. V was shortened by 8 bases and J by 0 bases, with 6 bases between the two germline ends. Per the germline V gene, CDR1 is SNHLY and CDR2 is FYNNEI.

This rearrangement joins TRBV30 to TRBJ1-5; a weak D match, TRBD1 (5 bases). The CDR3 covers 13 residues. V lost 3 bases to trimming and J lost 3 bases, with 9 bases between them. Germline V gene data show CDR1 as GTSNPN and CDR2 as SVGIG (reference sequence). The CDR3 DNA is TGTGCCTGGAGCCCAGGGTACAATCAGCCCCAGCATTTT. Residues: CAWSPGYNQPQHF.

V usage is TRBV7-2 and J usage is TRBJ2-7, with 7 bases that match TRBD1. Looked up from germline, CDR1 is SGHTA and CDR2 is FQGNSA. The CDR3 sequence is 14 residues long. Germline trimming cut 7 bases from V and 6 bases from J; bases unmatched to any gene: 12. Here the CDR3 reads CASNKGAQAAEQYF. CDR3 DNA sequence: TGTGCCAGCAACAAGGGGGCGCAAGCCGCCGAGCAGTACTTC.

V and J are TRBV6-2 or TRBV6-3 and TRBJ2-5; 8 nucleotides align to TRBD2. The CDR3 length is 15 residues. The germline V gene encodes CDR1 MNHEY and CDR2 SVGEGT. The V segment lost 6 bases and the J segment 3 bases; nucleotides outside the gene matches: 9. CDR3 region: CASSRAGVGEETQYF. CDR3 nucleotides: TGTGCCAGCAGCCGAGCGGGGGTGGGGGAAGAGACCCAGTACTTC.

The count of this clone is one. The chain is built from TRBV9 and TRBJ2-5; TRBD2 matches 10 bases. CDR3 size: 15 residues. V shed 3 bases, J shed 3 bases, and the junction held 5 bases outside the gene matches. Germline V gene sequence: CDR1 SGDLS, CDR2 YYNGEE. The CDR3 bases are TGTGCCAGCAGCGCAGCCGGGACTAGCGAAGAGACCCAGTACTTC. This codes for CASSAAGTSEETQYF.

The chain couples TRBV30 to TRBJ1-1; 9 positions agree with TRBD1. The CDR3 contains 14 residues. The J segment lost 3 bases and the V segment lost 2 bases, leaving 4 bases of the junction unmatched. CDR1 GTSNPN and CDR2 SVGIG come from the germline V gene (reference sequence). The CDR3 coding sequence is TGTGCCTGGAGTAGGGACAGGGTTTACACTGAAGCTTTCTTT. Translation: CAWSRDRVYTEAFF.

The chain joins TRBV27 to TRBJ1-1; D possibly corresponds to TRBD1 (6 bases). In germline, CDR1 is MNHEY, CDR2 SMNVEV (reference sequence). This CDR3 comprises 16 residues. V lost 1 base and J lost 4, with 16 bases in between. CDR3 in amino acids: CASSLWGRGSGTEAFF. Written as DNA, the CDR3 is TGTGCCAGCAGTTTATGGGGCAGGGGATCGGGCACTGAAGCTTTCTTT.

The chain links TRBV30 to TRBJ1-2, with 11 bases aligning to TRBD1. The CDR3 is made up of 16 amino acids. Trimming cost V 7 bases and J 4 bases; bases outside gene matches: 14. Germline values: CDR1 GTSNPN, CDR2 SVGIG (reference sequence). This CDR3 reads CAFYRDRGFYPYGYTF. The CDR3, as DNA: TGTGCCTTCTACCGGGACAGGGGGTTTTACCCCTATGGCTACACCTTC.

This clone was detected only once. The chain carries TRBV7-2 and TRBJ2-3; 7 positions agree with TRBD1. In germline, CDR1 is SGHTA, CDR2 FQGNSA. The length of the CDR3 is 14 residues. Trimming took 5 bases from V and 4 from J; bases not matched to a gene: 6. CDR3 residues: CASSQGGASDTQYF. CDR3 bases: TGTGCCAGCAGCCAAGGGGGCGCGTCAGATACGCAGTATTTT.

This sequence joins TRBV7-9 and TRBJ2-7, with TRBD1 matching 7 bases. Germline trimming cut 5 bases from V and 0 bases from J; bases unmatched to any gene: 7. There are 15 residues in the CDR3. Germline assignment: CDR1 SEHNR and CDR2 FQNEAQ (reference sequence). This CDR3 reads CASSDRDSSSYEQYF. The DNA for the CDR3 is TGTGCCAGCAGCGACAGGGACAGCTCCTCCTACGAGCAGTACTTC. Looking up the rest from reference TRBV7-9 and TRBJ2-7 gives the full variable domain: DTGVSQNPRHKITKRGQNVTFRCDPISEHNRLYWYRQTLGQGPEFLTYFQNEAQLEKSRLLSDRFSAERPKGSFSTLEIQRTEQGDSAMYLCASSDRDSSSYEQYFGPGTRLTVT.

This chain uses TRBV4-3 with TRBJ2-2; 11 bases agree with TRBD2. The junction had 14 bases not matched to a gene; V was cut back by 1 base and J by 4 bases. Germline V gene data show CDR1 as LGHNA and CDR2 as YSLEER. CDR3 size: 20 residues. The CDR3 DNA follows: TGCGCCAGCAGCCAAGTTCGCCCGGGACTAGCGGAAGAAGGCACCGGGGAGCTGTTTTTT. Its translation is CASSQVRPGLAEEGTGELFF.

This chain uses TRBV10-3 with TRBJ1-3; D is possibly TRBD1 (6 bases). From germline, CDR1 is ENHRY and CDR2 SYGVKD. This CDR3 comprises 16 residues. Trimming removed 6 bases from V and 0 bases from J, with 15 bases in between. The CDR3 nucleotides are TGTGCCATCAGCGGAATACAGGGCCACTCTGGAAACACCATATATTTT. This codes for CAISGIQGHSGNTIYF.

The rearrangement joins TRBV28 to TRBJ2-7, with D possibly TRBD1 on 6 matching bases. The length of the CDR3 is 13 residues. Germline assignment: CDR1 MDHEN and CDR2 SYDVKM. The V and J ends lost 3 bases and 6 bases respectively, with 12 bases between them. The CDR3 reads CASSFPTGGEQYF. CDR3 nucleotide sequence: TGTGCCAGCAGTTTCCCGACAGGCGGCGAGCAGTACTTC.

The CDR3: CASSLAEGGGTGELFF. The CDR3 DNA is TGTGCCAGCAGCTTGGCCGAAGGGGGGGGCACCGGGGAGCTGTTTTTT. This chain uses TRBV5-4 with TRBJ2-2; perhaps TRBD2 as D (7 bases). The V gene lost 0 bases and the J gene lost 4 bases, with 13 bases spanning the gap. This CDR3 is 16 amino acids long. Germline V gene sequence: CDR1 SGHNT, CDR2 YYREEE (reference sequence).

A single count supports this clone. The V gene is TRBV3-1 (or the pseudogene TRBV3-2), the J gene TRBJ2-3; 7 bases map to TRBD2. This CDR3 spans 14 amino acids. V shed 0 bases and J 7 bases; nucleotides not matched to a gene: 4. Germline V gives CDR1 LGHDT, CDR2 YNNKEL (reference sequence). This CDR3 reads CASSQDTGGYTQYF. The CDR3 DNA reads TGTGCCAGCAGCCAAGATACGGGGGGTTATACGCAGTATTTT.

The chain employs TRBV11-3 and TRBJ2-7; D is perhaps TRBD1 (7 bases). Trimming left V 3 bases short and J 7 bases short, with 13 bases between. CDR3 length: 13 amino acids. Looked up from germline, CDR1 is SGHNT and CDR2 is YENEEA. CDR3 region: CASSFTGAGEQYF. The CDR3 coding sequence is TGTGCCAGCAGCTTTACAGGGGCGGGAGAGCAGTACTTC.